This T cell receptor beta chain was identified during a study of shared clonotypes between healthy human individuals. Notes on the study in general: Estimated richness values were generally larger in naive subsets than in memory subsets.

The germline V gene has CDR1 MNHEY and CDR2 SMNVEV (reference sequence). V was shortened by 5 bases and J by 3 bases, with 15 bases between the two germline ends. This CDR3 spans 15 amino acids. Profiling relied on immunoSEQ multiplex PCR, and the TCRdb table lists in-frame clones only, not all of them. The data contain a few million clones, around 94% of them singletons. Note on this clone: What it binds is not known.

The chain joins TRBV27 to TRBJ2-3; D may be TRBD2 (6 bases). This TCR was sampled from a man aged 18 to 29 in good health. Sample: naive CD4+ T cells sorted from blood. Indicated subset: CD45RA+ positively selected. The CDR3, as DNA: TGTGCCAGCAGTCCCCGAGGAGCGGGTACAGATACGCAGTATTTT. Translating it yields CASSPRGAGTDTQYF.